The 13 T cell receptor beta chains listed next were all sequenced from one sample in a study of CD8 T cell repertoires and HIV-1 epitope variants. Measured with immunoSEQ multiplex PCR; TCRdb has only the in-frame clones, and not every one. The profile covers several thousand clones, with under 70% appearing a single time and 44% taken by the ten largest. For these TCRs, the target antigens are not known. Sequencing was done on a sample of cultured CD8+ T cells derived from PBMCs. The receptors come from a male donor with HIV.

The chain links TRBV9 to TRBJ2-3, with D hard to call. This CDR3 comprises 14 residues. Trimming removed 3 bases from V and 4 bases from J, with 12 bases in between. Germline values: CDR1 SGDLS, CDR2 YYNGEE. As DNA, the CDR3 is TGTGCCAGCAGCGAGTACAGAGATTCAGATACGCAGTATTTT. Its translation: CASSEYRDSDTQYF. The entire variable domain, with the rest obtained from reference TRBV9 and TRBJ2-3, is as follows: DSGVTQTPKHLITATGQRVTLRCSPRSGDLSVYWYQQSLDQGLQFLIQYYNGEERAKGNILERFSAQQFPDLHSELNLSSLELGDSALYFCASSEYRDSDTQYFGPGTRLTVL.

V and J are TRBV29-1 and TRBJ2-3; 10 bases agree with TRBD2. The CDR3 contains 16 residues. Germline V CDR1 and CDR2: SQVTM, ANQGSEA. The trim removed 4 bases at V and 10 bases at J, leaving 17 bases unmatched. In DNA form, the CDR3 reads TGCAGCGTTGTTCACCCTAGCGGGAGAAGGGTCTGGTCGCAGTATTTT. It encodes CSVVHPSGRRVWSQYF.

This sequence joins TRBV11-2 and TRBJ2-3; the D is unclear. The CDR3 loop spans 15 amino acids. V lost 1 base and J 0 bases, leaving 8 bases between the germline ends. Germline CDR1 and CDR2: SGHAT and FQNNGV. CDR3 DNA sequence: TGTGCCAGCAGCTTAGCCCCTAGAAGCACAGATACGCAGTATTTT. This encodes CASSLAPRSTDTQYF.

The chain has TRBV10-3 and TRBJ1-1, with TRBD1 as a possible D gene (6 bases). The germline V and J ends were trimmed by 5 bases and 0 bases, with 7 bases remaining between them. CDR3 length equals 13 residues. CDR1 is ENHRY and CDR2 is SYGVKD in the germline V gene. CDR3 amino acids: CAISQGLNTEAFF. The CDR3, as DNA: TGTGCCATCAGTCAGGGGCTGAACACTGAAGCTTTCTTT.

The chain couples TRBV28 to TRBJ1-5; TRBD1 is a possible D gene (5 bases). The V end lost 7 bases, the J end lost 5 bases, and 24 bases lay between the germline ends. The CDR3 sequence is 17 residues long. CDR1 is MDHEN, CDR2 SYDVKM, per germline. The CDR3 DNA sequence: TGTGCCAGCACCCAAGGAGGAGGGGAAGGGGCCCATCAGCCCCAGCATTTT. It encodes CASTQGGGEGAHQPQHF.

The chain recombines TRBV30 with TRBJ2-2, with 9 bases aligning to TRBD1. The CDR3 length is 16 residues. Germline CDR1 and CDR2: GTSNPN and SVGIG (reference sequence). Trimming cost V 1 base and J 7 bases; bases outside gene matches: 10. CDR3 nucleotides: TGTGCCTGGAGTGCCCCGGGACAGGGCTTGGGCGGGGAGCTGTTTTTT. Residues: CAWSAPGQGLGGELFF.

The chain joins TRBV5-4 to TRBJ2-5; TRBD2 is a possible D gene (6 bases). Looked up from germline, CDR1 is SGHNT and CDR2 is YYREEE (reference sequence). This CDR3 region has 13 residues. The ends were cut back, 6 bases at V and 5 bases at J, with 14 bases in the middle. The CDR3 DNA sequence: TGTGCCAGCACCCTTGGGGGGTCGGAGACCCAGTACTTC. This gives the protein CASTLGGSETQYF. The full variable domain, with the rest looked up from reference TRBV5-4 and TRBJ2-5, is ETGVTQSPTHLIKTRGQQVTLRCSSQSGHNTVSWYQQALGQGPQFIFQYYREEENGRGNFPPRFSGLQFPNYSSELNVNALELDDSALYLCASTLGGSETQYFGPGTRLLVL.

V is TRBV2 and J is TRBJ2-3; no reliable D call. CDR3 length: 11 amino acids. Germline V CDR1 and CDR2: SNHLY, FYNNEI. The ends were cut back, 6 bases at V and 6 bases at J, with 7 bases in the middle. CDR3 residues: CASSRPDTQYF. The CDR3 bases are TGTGCCAGCAGCAGACCCGATACGCAGTATTTT.

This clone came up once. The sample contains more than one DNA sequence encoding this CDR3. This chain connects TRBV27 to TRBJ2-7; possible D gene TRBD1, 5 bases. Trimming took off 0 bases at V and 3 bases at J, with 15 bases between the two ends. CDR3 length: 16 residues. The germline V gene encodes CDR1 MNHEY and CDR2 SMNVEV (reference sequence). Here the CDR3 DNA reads TGTGCCAGCAGTTTATCCCAGGGTACTCTGAGCTACGAGCAGTACTTC. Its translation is CASSLSQGTLSYEQYF.

CDR3 nucleotide sequence: TGTGCCAGCAGCCCCCAGGGTGGACTCCCCGCCGACAATGAGCAGTTCTTC. Encoded protein: CASSPQGGLPADNEQFF. J is TRBJ2-1 and V is TRBV5-4; TRBD1 or TRBD2 may be the D gene (5 bases each). V was pared by 4 bases and J by 5 bases, with 22 bases between. There are 17 residues in the CDR3. Germline CDR1 and CDR2: SGHNT and YYREEE (reference sequence). The full variable domain, completed using reference TRBV5-4 and TRBJ2-1, is ETGVTQSPTHLIKTRGQQVTLRCSSQSGHNTVSWYQQALGQGPQFIFQYYREEENGRGNFPPRFSGLQFPNYSSELNVNALELDDSALYLCASSPQGGLPADNEQFFGPGTRLTVL.

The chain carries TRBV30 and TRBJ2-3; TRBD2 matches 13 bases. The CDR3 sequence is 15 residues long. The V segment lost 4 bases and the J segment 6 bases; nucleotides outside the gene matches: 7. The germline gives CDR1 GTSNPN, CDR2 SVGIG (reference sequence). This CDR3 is CAWTPTSGGRDTQYF. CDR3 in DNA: TGTGCCTGGACCCCGACTAGCGGGGGGCGGGATACGCAGTATTTT.

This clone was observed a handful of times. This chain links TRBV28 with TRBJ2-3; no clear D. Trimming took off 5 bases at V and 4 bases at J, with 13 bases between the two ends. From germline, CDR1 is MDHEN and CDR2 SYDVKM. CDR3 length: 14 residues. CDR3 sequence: CASSEDVEADTQYF. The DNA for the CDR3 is TGTGCCAGCAGTGAGGACGTTGAGGCAGATACGCAGTATTTT.

CDR3 nucleotides: TGTGCCATCAGTGAGCAGGACCAGCCCCAGCATTTT. It encodes CAISEQDQPQHF. The chain links TRBV10-3 to TRBJ1-5, with D uncertain. The CDR3 is 12 residues long. Germline V gives CDR1 ENHRY, CDR2 SYGVKD. Trimming left V 2 bases short and J 7 bases short, with 6 bases between.